Listed here is a single T cell receptor beta chain. 13 Jbeta primers and 60 Vbeta primers were used for the PCR. Method: immunoSEQ multiplex PCR; TCRdb's copy keeps in-frame clones and lacks some. The sample shows 150,000 to 200,000 clones, roughly 72% of them seen only once. V was cut by 5 bases and J by 3 bases, with 10 bases left in between. Germline V gene lookup returns CDR1 KGHSH and CDR2 LQKENI. The CDR3 consists of 14 residues. The sample originates from a study of cytomegalovirus exposure and HLA in healthy donors. In the study overall: Tens of millions of unique TCRs from HLA-typed donors were held in an early release of data.

The receptor was isolated from a woman in her twenties or thirties in good health and CMV-seropositive. The chain uses TRBV18 and TRBJ1-4; D is unresolved. The sample consisted of PBMCs. CDR3 coding DNA: TGTGCCAGCTCAAGATCGGGAGCTAATGAAAAACTGTTTTTT. Amino acids: CASSRSGANEKLFF.